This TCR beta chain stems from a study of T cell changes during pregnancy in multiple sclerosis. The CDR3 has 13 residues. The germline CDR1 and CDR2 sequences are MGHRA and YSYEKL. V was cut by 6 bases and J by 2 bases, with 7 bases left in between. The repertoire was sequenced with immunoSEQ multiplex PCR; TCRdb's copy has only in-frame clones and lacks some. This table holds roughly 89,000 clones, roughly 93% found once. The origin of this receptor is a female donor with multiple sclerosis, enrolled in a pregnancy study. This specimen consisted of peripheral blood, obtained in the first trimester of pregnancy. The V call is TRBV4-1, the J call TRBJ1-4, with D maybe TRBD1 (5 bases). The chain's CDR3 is CASSRGTNEKLFF. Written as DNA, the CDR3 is TGCGCCAGCAGTCGGGGGACTAATGAAAAACTGTTTTTT.